A single sample is the source of the 20 T cell receptor beta chains below, sequenced in a study of cytomegalovirus exposure and HLA in healthy donors. The PCR used 60 Vbeta and 13 Jbeta primers. The assay was immunoSEQ multiplex PCR, and TCRdb's table has in-frame clones only and misses some. The sample contains about 130,000 clones, 70% to 75% of which appear only once. The sample was PBMCs. These receptor sequences come from a male donor in good health and CMV-seronegative.

The rearrangement links TRBV9 to TRBJ2-3; 9 nucleotides agree with TRBD2. This CDR3 region has 14 residues. Trimming took 4 bases from V and 4 from J; bases not matched to a gene: 4. Germline V gene data show CDR1 as SGDLS and CDR2 as YYNGEE. Here the CDR3 reads CASSTRLAADTQYF. CDR3 sequence (DNA): TGTGCCAGCAGCACCCGACTAGCGGCAGATACGCAGTATTTT.

This rearrangement joins TRBV18 to TRBJ1-5; D may be TRBD1 (6 bases). Germline assignment: CDR1 KGHSH and CDR2 LQKENI. Trimming removed 3 bases from V and 3 bases from J, with 21 bases in between. The CDR3 spans 18 residues. The CDR3 DNA reads TGTGCCAGCTCACCGGTACGAACTGACAGGACCTCCAATCAGCCCCAGCATTTT. This codes for CASSPVRTDRTSNQPQHF.

This clone was picked up a small number of times. CDR3 coding DNA: TGTGCCAGCTCCCCAGATAACTATGGCTACACCTTC. Its translation: CASSPDNYGYTF. V usage is TRBV2 and J usage is TRBJ1-2; D gene ambiguous. CDR1 SNHLY and CDR2 FYNNEI come from the germline V gene. The V gene lost 8 bases and the J gene lost 1 base, with 8 bases spanning the gap. The CDR3 is 12 amino acids.

The chain employs TRBV5-4 and TRBJ2-1; 7 bases match TRBD1. Germline lookup yields CDR1 SGHNT and CDR2 YYREEE (reference sequence). The CDR3 covers 15 residues. V shed 5 bases and J 5 bases; nucleotides not matched to a gene: 10. The CDR3 loop is CASRVDRSAHNEQFF. As DNA, the CDR3 is TGTGCCAGCAGGGTGGACAGGTCAGCCCACAATGAGCAGTTCTTC.

This clone is judged medium-sized (0.01 to 0.1%). DNA of the CDR3: TGTGCCAGCAGTGAAGCGCAAGGACAGGGTGGCACTGAAGCTTTCTTT. Protein sequence: CASSEAQGQGGTEAFF. J is TRBJ1-1 and V is TRBV6-1; TRBD1 matches 8 bases. Germline V CDR1 and CDR2: MNHNS, SASEGT. V gave up 0 bases and J gave up 4 bases; unmatched junction bases: 7. The CDR3 runs to 16 residues.

The V gene is TRBV5-5, the J gene TRBJ2-7; D is possibly TRBD1 (7 bases). V lost 2 bases, J lost 4 bases, and 13 bases lay in between. Germline CDR1 reads SGHKS; CDR2 reads YYEKEE (reference sequence). The CDR3 has 14 residues. CDR3 nucleotide sequence: TGTGCCAGCAGCTTTGGAGGGGGCTTGTACGAGCAGTACTTC. Amino acid sequence: CASSFGGGLYEQYF. The entire variable domain, with the rest obtained from reference TRBV5-5 and TRBJ2-7, is as follows: DAGVTQSPTHLIKTRGQQVTLRCSPISGHKSVSWYQQVLGQGPQFIFQYYEKEERGRGNFPDRFSARQFPNYSSELNVNALLLGDSALYLCASSFGGGLYEQYFGPGTRLTVT.

The rearrangement joins TRBV5-4 to TRBJ2-2, with TRBD1 matching 9 bases. Per germline, CDR1 SGHNT and CDR2 YYREEE (reference sequence). The CDR3 consists of 17 residues. The V and J ends lost 0 bases and 1 base, in that order; junction bases with no gene match: 4. The DNA for the CDR3 is TGTGCCAGCAGCTTGGGGGGGGGACAGGGGAACACCGGGGAGCTGTTTTTT. Its protein is CASSLGGGQGNTGELFF.

The chain combines TRBV6-5 with TRBJ1-2; D not resolved. Per the germline V gene, CDR1 is MNHEY and CDR2 is SVGAGI. CDR3 length equals 15 residues. Between the trimmed V and J ends, which lost 4 bases and 4 bases, there was a span of 16 bases. CDR3 nucleotide sequence: TGTGCCAGCAGTTCTCCAGCGGGTACGATCTATGGCTACACCTTC. It codes for CASSSPAGTIYGYTF.

The chain links TRBV29-1 to TRBJ2-5, with D tentatively TRBD2 (5 bases). Germline V CDR1 and CDR2: SQVTM, ANQGSEA. Trimming cost V 6 bases and J 1 base, with 12 bases left between them. The CDR3 sequence is 13 residues long. In nucleotides, the CDR3 is TGCAGCGTGTTGCCCGGGGTCCAAGAGACCCAGTACTTC. Translation gives CSVLPGVQETQYF.

V usage is TRBV4-3 and J usage is TRBJ1-5, with D possibly matching TRBD1 (5 bases). The CDR3 loop spans 17 amino acids. Germline V gene lookup returns CDR1 LGHNA and CDR2 YSLEER. The V and J ends lost 0 bases and 4 bases respectively, with 16 bases between them. The DNA of the CDR3 is TGCGCCAGCAGCCAAGATTCCGGACACAGGAGTAATCAGCCCCAGCATTTT. Encoded protein: CASSQDSGHRSNQPQHF.

The gene calls are TRBV5-1 and TRBJ2-7; TRBD1 aligns across 12 bases. V shed 7 bases and J 7 bases; nucleotides not matched to a gene: 12. The CDR3 is made up of 15 amino acids. Germline CDR1 is SGHRS and CDR2 is YFSETQ. This CDR3 reads CASQRDRGPTWEQYF. In DNA form, the CDR3 reads TGCGCCAGCCAGCGGGACAGGGGGCCCACTTGGGAGCAGTACTTC.

The count of this clone is one. The junction and the germline gene differ at one end; a read error may be behind it. The CDR3 sequence is CSSSSGLRGEQFF. The CDR3 DNA is TGTTCCAGCAGCTCTGGTTTAAGAGGTGAGCAGTTCTTC. The chain is built from TRBV7-9 and TRBJ2-1, with no clear D. Germline CDR1 SEHNR, CDR2 FQNEAQ (reference sequence). This CDR3 is 13 amino acids long.

The chain has TRBV2 and TRBJ2-5, with 9 bases identical to TRBD2. Per germline, CDR1 SNHLY and CDR2 FYNNEI. The CDR3 length is 15 residues. V lost 4 bases and J lost 2; bases outside the gene matches: 5. This CDR3 is CASSGGGGGQETQYF. In DNA, the CDR3 is TGTGCCAGCAGTGGTGGCGGGGGGGGTCAAGAGACCCAGTACTTC.

The chain carries TRBV5-1 and TRBJ2-5; D might be TRBD1 (6 bases). CDR1 SGHRS and CDR2 YFSETQ come from the germline V gene. The V gene lost 4 bases and the J gene lost 2 bases, with 24 bases spanning the gap. The CDR3 is 18 amino acids. This CDR3 reads CASSRERDRRMEQETQYF. The CDR3 bases are TGCGCCAGCAGCCGTGAAAGAGACAGGCGCATGGAGCAAGAGACCCAGTACTTC.

V and J are TRBV2 and TRBJ1-5; no firm D call. This CDR3 has 15 amino acids. Germline V gene data show CDR1 as SNHLY and CDR2 as FYNNEI. With 6 bases removed from V and 0 bases from J, the gap between germline ends came to 12 bases. In DNA form, the CDR3 reads TGTGCCAGCAGCTTCGCGATCCTTAGCAATCAGCCCCAGCATTTT. This encodes CASSFAILSNQPQHF.

The V and J genes are TRBV29-1 and TRBJ2-2, with 9 bases lining up with TRBD1. Germline V gene sequence: CDR1 SQVTM, CDR2 ANQGSEA. With 6 bases clipped from V and 5 bases from J, the junction kept 10 bases outside the gene matches. There are 15 residues in the CDR3. The CDR3 loop is CSVLRTGARTGELFF. The CDR3 region has the DNA TGCAGCGTCCTTCGGACAGGGGCAAGAACCGGGGAGCTGTTTTTT.

The table lists this clone with a few counts. This chain connects TRBV7-9 to TRBJ2-7; no firm D call. Trimming removed 5 bases from V and 5 bases from J, with 10 bases in between. The CDR3 totals 12 residues. From germline, CDR1 is SEHNR and CDR2 FQNEAQ (reference sequence). The CDR3 nucleotides read TGTGCCAGCAGCCCGCTAGGTGACGAGCAGTACTTC. As protein: CASSPLGDEQYF. Full variable domain (remainder filled in from reference TRBV7-9 and TRBJ2-7): DTGVSQNPRHKITKRGQNVTFRCDPISEHNRLYWYRQTLGQGPEFLTYFQNEAQLEKSRLLSDRFSAERPKGSFSTLEIQRTEQGDSAMYLCASSPLGDEQYFGPGTRLTVT.

This clone has a single count. The chain links TRBV6-1 to TRBJ1-5; D not resolved. Trimming shortened V by 3 bases and J by 0 bases, and 12 bases separated the two germline ends. This CDR3 contains 16 residues. The V gene's germline CDR1 is MNHNS and CDR2 SASEGT. CDR3 coding DNA: TGTGCCAGCAGTGAGAGGCAGACTTATAGCAATCAGCCCCAGCATTTT. This codes for CASSERQTYSNQPQHF.

The CDR3 is CASLAWGGLWTEAFF. In nucleotides, the CDR3 is TGTGCCAGCCTAGCCTGGGGGGGGCTATGGACTGAAGCTTTCTTT. The chain links TRBV7-2 to TRBJ1-1, with D perhaps TRBD1 (6 bases). The CDR3 spans 15 residues. Deletions cut 8 bases from V and 5 bases from J, with 21 bases between. Germline values: CDR1 SGHTA, CDR2 FQGNSA.

J is TRBJ2-5 and V is TRBV30; perhaps TRBD1 as D (6 bases). The CDR3 covers 15 residues. Germline CDR1 is GTSNPN and CDR2 is SVGIG (reference sequence). V lost 0 bases and J lost 5, with 16 bases in between. In DNA, the CDR3 is TGTGCCTGGAGTGTAAAGGGCAGGGGATATGAGACCCAGTACTTC. Its protein is CAWSVKGRGYETQYF.